These T cell receptor beta chains were read from a single sample in a study of cytomegalovirus exposure and HLA in healthy donors. Profiled with immunoSEQ multiplex PCR; TCRdb holds only in-frame clones, not every one. Here the sample spans 150,000 to 200,000 clones, approximately 78% being singletons. Sequencing used PBMCs. These receptors came from a woman between 25 and 40 years old in good health and CMV-seronegative. CDR3s include the opening cysteine and the closing phenylalanine or tryptophan. The D gene is left open where the match is weak. Some rows mark clone size as missing; the rest say once, few, many or name a class of expanded clone.

clone_size	v_call	j_call	d_call	cdr3_nt	cdr3_aa
once	TRBV10-2	TRBJ2-1	TRBD2	TGCGCCAGCAGAGAATTCCTAGCGGGAATCAATGAGCAGTTCTTC	CASREFLAGINEQFF
many	TRBV10-1	TRBJ2-7	.	TGCGCCAGCAGCAAGGACAGCAGCTCCTACGAGCAGTACTTC	CASSKDSSSYEQYF
once	TRBV18	TRBJ1-1	.	TGTGCCAGCTCGGCGGGGGCGGGGGTGAACACTGAAGCTTTCTTT	CASSAGAGVNTEAFF
.	TRBV6-5	TRBJ2-7	TRBD2	TGTGCCAGCAGTTACTCGAACCTAGCGGGCCTCTACGAGCAGTACTTC	CASSYSNLAGLYEQYF
.	TRBV10-1	TRBJ2-1	TRBD2	TGCGCCAGCAGGGCGGGAGGGCACAATGAGCAGTTCTTC	CASRAGGHNEQFF
.	TRBV6-5	TRBJ1-2	TRBD1	TGTGCCAGCAGTGGAGGACAGGCGAACTATGGCTACACCTTC	CASSGGQANYGYTF
.	TRBV19	TRBJ2-7	TRBD1	TGTGCCAGTAGTATAGGGACAGGGAGCTCCTACGAGCAGTACTTC	CASSIGTGSSYEQYF
.	TRBV7-9	TRBJ1-5	TRBD1	TGTGCCAGCAGCTTAGTCGGGGACAGCGTTAATCAGCCCCAGCATTTT	CASSLVGDSVNQPQHF
once	TRBV7-6	TRBJ2-1	TRBD1	TGTGCCAGCAGCCTCGACAGGGGTTCCTACAATGAGCAGTTCTTC	CASSLDRGSYNEQFF
.	TRBV5-1	TRBJ2-1	TRBD2	TGCGCCAGCAGCTTGGAAGGGGCTAGCGGGCTTGGGAGGATCTTC	CASSLEGASGLGRIF
.	TRBV28	TRBJ1-5	.	TGTGCCAGCAGTTACCAGTTGTTTAGCAATCAGCCCCAGCATTTT	CASSYQLFSNQPQHF
.	TRBV29-1	TRBJ2-2	.	TGCAGCGTTGGTTTCAGGGTGACCGGGGAGCTGTTTTTT	CSVGFRVTGELFF
.	TRBV10-3	TRBJ2-3	.	TGTGCCATCAGCCCAGGTGGGGGGAAGGCGACTGCTACGCAGTATTTT	CAISPGGGKATATQYF
.	TRBV5-6	TRBJ1-3	TRBD1	TGTGCCACTTCCGGGACAGGCCACTCTGGAAACACCATATATTTT	CATSGTGHSGNTIYF
many	TRBV5-1	TRBJ2-7	TRBD1	TGCGCCAGCAGCTACCGGGACAGGGTCGAGCAGTACTTC	CASSYRDRVEQYF
.	TRBV30	TRBJ1-2	.	TGTGCCTGGAAACAGGGAGATAACTATGGCTACACCTTC	CAWKQGDNYGYTF
once	TRBV4-2	TRBJ1-2	.	TGTGCCAGCAGCCAAGAGATCGGGAACAGCTATGGCTACACCTTC	CASSQEIGNSYGYTF
.	TRBV5-6	TRBJ2-5	TRBD1	TGTGCCAGCAGCAGGGGACAGGGGTCTTTTCAAGAGACCCAGTACTTC	CASSRGQGSFQETQYF
.	TRBV30	TRBJ2-7	TRBD2	TGTGCCTGGAAACTAGCGGATACCTACGAGCAGTACTTC	CAWKLADTYEQYF
.	TRBV5-1	TRBJ1-4	.	TGCGCCAGCAGCTTGGGTCAGTATAATGAAAAACTGTTTTTT	CASSLGQYNEKLFF
.	TRBV6-5	TRBJ1-4	TRBD1	TGTGCCAGCGCTGGTGGGACAGGGGGTAATGAAAAACTGTTTTTT	CASAGGTGGNEKLFF
.	TRBV5-1	TRBJ2-4	TRBD1	TGCGCCAGCAGCTTGGTAGGGGGCCGGGACATTCAGTACTTC	CASSLVGGRDIQYF
.	TRBV28	TRBJ1-1	.	TGTGCCAGCAGTTGGAGCGGGGGGAACACTGAAGCTTTCTTT	CASSWSGGNTEAFF
few	TRBV19	TRBJ1-6	TRBD1	TGTGCCAGTGCGGGACAGGGTAATTCACCCCTCCACTTT	CASAGQGNSPLHF
.	TRBV29-1	TRBJ1-2	.	TGCAGCGTTGACTATGGTTCGTATGGCTACACCTTC	CSVDYGSYGYTF
.	TRBV18	TRBJ2-3	TRBD2	TGTGCCAGCTCACCTGCTAGCGGGGGGGCCCCAGATACGCAGTATTTT	CASSPASGGAPDTQYF
.	TRBV2	TRBJ1-4	.	TGTGCCGCGGGGAGTTTTGAACTGTTTTTT	CAAGSFELFF
.	TRBV9	TRBJ2-2	TRBD2	TGTGCCAGCAGCAGTCTCCTACTAGCGGGGGGGAACACCGGGGAGCTGTTTTTT	CASSSLLLAGGNTGELFF
.	TRBV11-2	TRBJ1-4	TRBD1	TGTGCCAGCAGCTTAGCCCCAGGGGGTTCTACTAATGAAAAACTGTTTTTT	CASSLAPGGSTNEKLFF